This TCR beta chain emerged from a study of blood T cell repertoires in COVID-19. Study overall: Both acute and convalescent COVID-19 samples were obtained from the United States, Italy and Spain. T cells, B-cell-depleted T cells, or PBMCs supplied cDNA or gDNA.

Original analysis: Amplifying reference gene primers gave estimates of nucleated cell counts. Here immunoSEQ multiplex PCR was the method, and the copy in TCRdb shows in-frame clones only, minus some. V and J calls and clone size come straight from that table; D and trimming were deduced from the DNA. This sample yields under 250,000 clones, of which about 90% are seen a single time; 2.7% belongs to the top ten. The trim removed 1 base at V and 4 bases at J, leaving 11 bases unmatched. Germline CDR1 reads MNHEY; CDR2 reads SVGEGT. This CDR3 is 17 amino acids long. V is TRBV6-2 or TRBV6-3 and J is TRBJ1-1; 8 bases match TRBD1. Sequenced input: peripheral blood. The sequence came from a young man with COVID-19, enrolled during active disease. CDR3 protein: CASSYWTGKGGGTEAFF. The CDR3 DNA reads TGTGCCAGCAGTTACTGGACAGGGAAGGGTGGCGGCACTGAAGCTTTCTTT.